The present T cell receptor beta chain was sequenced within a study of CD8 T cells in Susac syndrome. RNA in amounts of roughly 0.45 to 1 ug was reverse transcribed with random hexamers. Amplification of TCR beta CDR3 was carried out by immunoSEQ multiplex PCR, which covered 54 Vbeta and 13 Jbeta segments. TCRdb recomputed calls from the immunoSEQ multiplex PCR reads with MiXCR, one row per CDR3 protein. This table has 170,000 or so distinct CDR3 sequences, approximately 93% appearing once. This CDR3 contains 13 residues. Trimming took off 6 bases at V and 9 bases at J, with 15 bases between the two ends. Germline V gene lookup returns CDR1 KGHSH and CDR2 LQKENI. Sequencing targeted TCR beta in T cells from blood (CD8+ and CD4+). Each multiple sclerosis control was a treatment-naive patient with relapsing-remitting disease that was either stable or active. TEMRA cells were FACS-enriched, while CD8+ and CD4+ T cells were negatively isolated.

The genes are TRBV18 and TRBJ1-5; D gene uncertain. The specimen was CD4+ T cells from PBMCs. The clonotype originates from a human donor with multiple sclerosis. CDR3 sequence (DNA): TGTGCCAGCTCTCCCAGTCGAGACCGGCCCCAGCATTTT. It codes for CASSPSRDRPQHF.